The table lists the clone carrying this TCR beta chain with many counts. This entry is derived from a study of Graves' ophthalmopathy and Graves' hyperthyroidism. RNA transcripts yielded amplified TCR beta CDR3 regions. HTBI primers were employed in first-round RT-PCR, then a second-round multiplex PCR followed. TCRdb re-derived calls from the multiplex PCR reads in MiXCR, one entry per CDR3 protein. The sample gives 600,000 to 650,000 distinct CDR3 sequences, roughly 20% of which show up once; around 6.9% is in the top ten. Hyperthyroidism was classified as stable if no ophthalmopathy occurred within 18 months of follow-up. Pregnant or lactating patients and those with other autoimmune diseases or uncontrolled infections were excluded. Sampling around 9 ml of fresh peripheral blood provided the PBMCs. Sequenced sample: peripheral blood. This clonotype was sampled from a woman aged 18-35 years with stable Graves' hyperthyroidism. Some clones in this sample may be carry-over from other donors' samples.

CDR3 nucleotides: TGTGCCAGCAGTTTCCGGCCGACGGGGGAGCAGTACTTC. Translating it yields CASSFRPTGEQYF. The chain has TRBV28 and TRBJ2-7; a weak D match, TRBD2 (5 bases). Trimming cost V 3 bases and J 7 bases, with 13 bases left between them. This CDR3 is built from 13 residues. CDR1 and CDR2 (germline): MDHEN, SYDVKM.